These 9 T cell receptor beta chains were all obtained from the same sample, sequenced in a study of cytomegalovirus exposure and HLA in healthy donors. 60 Vbeta and 13 Jbeta primers were used in PCR. Data came from immunoSEQ multiplex PCR; TCRdb stores just in-frame clones and leaves some out. The sample consists of about 100,000 clones, approximately 89% of them appearing once. Sample: PBMCs. Every receptor here comes from a man aged 25 to 40 in good health and CMV-seronegative.

This chain joins TRBV28 and TRBJ1-3; unclear D gene. The CDR3 has 14 residues. Germline-derived CDR1 and CDR2 are MDHEN and SYDVKM. V shed 6 bases and J shed 2 bases, with 11 bases lying between them. The CDR3 DNA is TGTGCCAGCAGCGGACTAGGCGCTGGAAACACCATATATTTT. Translating gives CASSGLGAGNTIYF.

This chain uses TRBV5-1 with TRBJ1-1; D possibly corresponds to TRBD1 (5 bases). The germline V gene encodes CDR1 SGHRS and CDR2 YFSETQ. This CDR3 is 13 amino acids long. Trimming removed 0 bases at V and 4 bases at J, with 7 bases between. The CDR3 is CASSLEGITEAFF. The CDR3 DNA follows: TGCGCCAGCAGCTTGGAGGGGATCACTGAAGCTTTCTTT.

The chain couples TRBV1 to TRBJ2-1; TRBD1 was called by the table and not checked on the DNA. TRBV1 is a pseudogene segment. CDR3 length: 13 amino acids. The CDR3 DNA follows: TGCACCAGCAGCCGCGGACAGGGTAATGAGCAGTTCTTC. Translation gives CTSSRGQGNEQFF.

V usage is TRBV28 and J usage is TRBJ2-7; TRBD1 matches at 7 bases. The germline gives CDR1 MDHEN, CDR2 SYDVKM. The CDR3 runs to 15 residues. The junction had 8 bases not matched to a gene; V was cut back by 4 bases and J by 2 bases. The CDR3 sequence: CASSSTGETTYEQYF. CDR3 nucleotide sequence: TGTGCCAGCAGTTCTACAGGGGAGACCACCTACGAGCAGTACTTC.

This sequence joins TRBV6-5 and TRBJ1-5; 9 bases agree with TRBD1. Germline V gene sequence: CDR1 MNHEY, CDR2 SVGAGI. V lost 6 bases, J lost 2 bases, and 2 bases stayed unmatched. CDR3 length: 14 amino acids. CDR3 loop: CASRWTGGNQPQHF. The CDR3 DNA follows: TGTGCCAGCAGGTGGACAGGGGGCAATCAGCCCCAGCATTTT.

This clone was observed once. The genes are TRBV5-1 and TRBJ2-1, with D possibly being TRBD2 (6 bases). This CDR3 contains 16 residues. The V end was cut by 4 bases, the J end by 5 bases, with 19 bases between. CDR1 SGHRS and CDR2 YFSETQ come from the germline V gene. The CDR3 nucleotides read TGCGCCAGCAGCCTGGACTATCAGACCAACAACAATGAGCAGTTCTTC. Translation gives CASSLDYQTNNNEQFF.

V usage is TRBV27 and J usage is TRBJ1-4; TRBD1 matches 8 bases. Germline CDR1 MNHEY, CDR2 SMNVEV (reference sequence). V lost 6 bases, J lost 7 bases, and 4 bases stayed unmatched. The CDR3 has 13 residues. CDR3 residues: CASRTGAAEKLFF. CDR3 nucleotides: TGTGCCAGCAGGACAGGGGCAGCTGAAAAACTGTTTTTT.

This clone was counted once. The chain employs TRBV30 and TRBJ2-5, with D maybe TRBD1 (7 bases). The CDR3 runs 14 residues. Germline assignment: CDR1 GTSNPN and CDR2 SVGIG (reference sequence). Trimming removed 0 bases at V and 5 bases at J, with 13 bases between. The CDR3 region is CAWSVRAGGETQYF. The CDR3 DNA reads TGTGCCTGGAGTGTACGTGCAGGGGGGGAGACCCAGTACTTC.

The rearrangement joins TRBV30 to TRBJ1-5; 10 positions agree with TRBD1. Trimming took 3 bases from V and 8 from J; bases not matched to a gene: 10. The CDR3 spans 15 residues. CDR1 is GTSNPN and CDR2 is SVGIG in the germline V gene (reference sequence). The CDR3 region has the DNA TGTGCCTGGAGCGCCAGGACAGGGGGGTATAAGCCCCAGCATTTT. Residues: CAWSARTGGYKPQHF.